The rows below give T cell receptor beta chains drawn from one sample of a study of T-cell memory formation after mild COVID-19. TCRdb reprocessed the 5' RACE reads with MiXCR, giving one entry per CDR3 protein. The sample holds roughly 370,000 distinct CDR3 sequences, more than 15% seen once. Sequencing input: PBMCs or a T cell subset sorted from them (not recorded which). These receptors originate from a man between 18 and 35 years old who had mild COVID-19 (a few samples of this study predate the infection). Cell type and time point are not known. The CDR3 runs from the conserved cysteine through the conserved F or W. D genes are given only for firm matches. Size is stated for part of the rows, as once, few or many counts, or as a class when the clone is expanded.

v_gene	j_gene	abundance	d_gene	CDR3nt	CDR3aa
TRBV14	TRBJ1-5	few	.	TGTGCCAGCAGCCTAACTGGGGTTGACGCCGCTAATCAGCCCCAGCATTTT	CASSLTGVDAANQPQHF
TRBV5-1	TRBJ2-1	.	.	TGCGCCAGCAGCTCTGCCGGTTTATTGAATGAGCAGTTCTTC	CASSSAGLLNEQFF
TRBV4-3	TRBJ2-5	many	TRBD1	TGCGCCAGCAGCCAAGTTGGGACAGACGAAGAGACCCAGTACTTC	CASSQVGTDEETQYF
TRBV11-3	TRBJ2-1	many	TRBD2	TGTGCCAGCAGCTTAGACCCGGTGACTAGCGGGGAGCAGTTCTTC	CASSLDPVTSGEQFF
TRBV24-1	TRBJ2-3	.	TRBD2	TGTGCCACCAGTGATCACTCTAGCGGGGGCGGAGATACGCAGTATTTT	CATSDHSSGGGDTQYF
TRBV20-1	TRBJ2-3	few	.	TGCAGTACATACTCGGGGCGTATAGATACGCAGTATTTT	CSTYSGRIDTQYF
TRBV12-3/TRBV12-4	TRBJ2-7	few	TRBD2	TGTGCCAGCAGTTGGGCAGGGACTAGGGAGCAGTACTTC	CASSWAGTREQYF
TRBV7-3	TRBJ2-6	few	.	TGTGCCAGCAGCTTCCCCTCTGGGGCCAACGTCCTGACTTTC	CASSFPSGANVLTF
TRBV2	TRBJ1-4	.	.	TGTGCCAGCCGGGGGGAGGCGAATGAAAAACTGTTTTTT	CASRGEANEKLFF
TRBV6-5	TRBJ2-7	few	.	TGTGCCAGCAGTTACTCCGAAGAGAGGTACGAGCAGTACTTC	CASSYSEERYEQYF
TRBV9	TRBJ2-2	.	.	TGTGCCAGCAGCGTAGAAGCTACCGGGGAGCTGTTTTTT	CASSVEATGELFF
TRBV5-1	TRBJ2-1	many	TRBD2	TGCGCCAGCAGACTGGGCGGGAGCAATGAGCAGTTCTTC	CASRLGGSNEQFF
TRBV7-3	TRBJ2-5	few	TRBD2	TGTGCCAGCAGCGTAACGGGAGGCTCGGGAGAGACCCAGTACTTC	CASSVTGGSGETQYF
TRBV20-1	TRBJ1-2	.	.	TGCAGTGCGAACGAGGACAGATTCTATGGCTACACCTTC	CSANEDRFYGYTF
TRBV4-3	TRBJ1-6	few	.	TGCGCCAGCAGTCCCAGTCTCTCCTATAATTCACCCCTCCACTTT	CASSPSLSYNSPLHF
TRBV4-1	TRBJ2-1	.	.	TGCGCCAGCAGCCAAGCCCCCGGATACAATGAGCAGTTCTTC	CASSQAPGYNEQFF
TRBV20-1	TRBJ2-4	.	.	TGCAGTGCTACCTTTCTGGCGCTAGCCAAAAACATTCAGTACTTC	CSATFLALAKNIQYF
TRBV6-5	TRBJ1-1	few	.	TGTGCCAGCAGGCCGCTGGCAGGTCTTTGGGCTTTCTTT	CASRPLAGLWAFF
TRBV6-2/TRBV6-3	TRBJ1-5	.	TRBD1	TGTGCCAGCAGTTACCCTCAGGGGGCTCAACAGCCCCAGCATTTT	CASSYPQGAQQPQHF
TRBV7-2	TRBJ1-1	few	.	TGTGCCAGCAGCCCCTCGACGAACACTGAAGCTTTCTTT	CASSPSTNTEAFF
TRBV7-3	TRBJ2-5	.	.	TGTGCCAGCAGCCCTACGGCCCGACGGGCCCAGTACTTC	CASSPTARRAQYF
TRBV7-2	TRBJ1-1	.	.	TGTGCCAGCAGCCGCCAGTTAGAAGCTTTCTTT	CASSRQLEAFF
TRBV5-1	TRBJ2-3	many	.	TGCGCCAGCAGCTTGGAGGCAGATACGCAGTATTTT	CASSLEADTQYF
TRBV9	TRBJ2-5	.	.	TGTGCCAGCAGCGAGCAGGCGGGAACTCTGGAGACCCAGTACTTC	CASSEQAGTLETQYF
TRBV6-5	TRBJ2-1	many	.	TGTGCCAGCAGTTACTCCGGGGCCAATGAGCAGTTCTTC	CASSYSGANEQFF
TRBV5-1	TRBJ1-1	many	.	TGCGCCAGCAGCTTGGAGGGTCCAGGTTGGAACACTGAAGCTTTCTTT	CASSLEGPGWNTEAFF
TRBV12-3/TRBV12-4	TRBJ1-1	few	.	TGTGCCAGCAACCCCTTTGGAGAGAACACTGAAGCTTTCTTT	CASNPFGENTEAFF
TRBV5-1	TRBJ1-1	.	TRBD1	TGCGCCAGCAGATCGGACAGGGCGGCTCGAGAAGCTTTCTTT	CASRSDRAAREAFF
TRBV15	TRBJ2-3	.	.	TGTGCCACCAGCAACGGGATTAGTGGAATCGATACGCAGTATTTT	CATSNGISGIDTQYF
TRBV18	TRBJ1-6	few	TRBD1	TGTGCCAGCTCACCGACAGGGATCGTATATAATTCACCCCTCCACTTT	CASSPTGIVYNSPLHF
TRBV10-3	TRBJ1-1	.	.	TGTGCCATCAGTGAGAGGAACACTGAAGCTTTCTTT	CAISERNTEAFF
TRBV24-1	TRBJ1-5	few	.	TGTGCCACCAGTGGAGGGTGGGGTAGCAATCAGCCCCAGCATTTT	CATSGGWGSNQPQHF
TRBV7-2	TRBJ1-4	.	.	TGTGCCAGCAGCTTAGGGATCCTGGGGGCTAATGAAAAACTGTTTTTT	CASSLGILGANEKLFF
TRBV7-3	TRBJ1-6	few	.	TGTGCCAGCAGCTCAACGGGGGGTCCCCTCCACTTT	CASSSTGGPLHF
TRBV7-2	TRBJ2-1	many	TRBD2	TGTGCCAGCAGCCTAGAGCGGGGGGCCTACAATGAGCAGTTCTTC	CASSLERGAYNEQFF
TRBV7-9	TRBJ2-1	.	.	TGTGCCAGCAGCTTAAGCGTCCAGGGTCCGTTCAATGAGCAGTTCTTC	CASSLSVQGPFNEQFF
TRBV6-2/TRBV6-3	TRBJ2-3	.	.	TGTGCCAGCAGTCCTTTCTTCCCTGGACTAGAGGGGGCCATCCCTCACTATACGCAGTATTTT	CASSPFFPGLEGAIPHYTQYF
TRBV6-8	TRBJ1-5	.	TRBD1	TGTGCCAGCAGTAACCGGGACAGGCCCTTGAGGCGCAATCAGCCCCAGCATTTT	CASSNRDRPLRRNQPQHF
TRBV29-1	TRBJ2-1	many	.	TGCAGCGTTCGGGCAGGCTACAATGAGCAGTTCTTC	CSVRAGYNEQFF
TRBV5-5	TRBJ1-2	.	TRBD1	TGTGCCAGCAGCTTGAACCAGGGGGGGCCTGGCTACACCTTC	CASSLNQGGPGYTF
TRBV7-2	TRBJ1-4	few	.	TGTGCCAGCAGCTTAGTTGGGGTGGGGAATGAAAAACTGTTTTTT	CASSLVGVGNEKLFF
TRBV7-2	TRBJ2-1	few	TRBD2	TGTGCCAGCAGTGCTAGCGGGGTGTACAATGAGCAGTTCTTC	CASSASGVYNEQFF
TRBV12-3/TRBV12-4	TRBJ2-5	many	.	TGTGCCAGCAGCCGGGACTTTACTGGGACCCAGTACTTC	CASSRDFTGTQYF
TRBV7-9	TRBJ2-1	few	.	TGTGCCAGCAGCTTGGTCGACGCAGGGGACTTCTTCAATGAGCAGTTCTTC	CASSLVDAGDFFNEQFF
TRBV11-3	TRBJ2-7	.	.	TGTGCCAGCAGCCCTCCGGGGGGCGCCGAGCAGTACTTC	CASSPPGGAEQYF
TRBV20-1	TRBJ1-2	.	.	TGCAGTGCTAGGTCACAGGGCTATGGCTACACCTTC	CSARSQGYGYTF
TRBV5-1	TRBJ1-3	.	.	TGCGCCAGCAGCTTGGACGGCTTCAACACCATATATTTT	CASSLDGFNTIYF
TRBV15	TRBJ2-3	.	.	TGTGCCACCAGCAGAGATCTAAATACGCAGTATTTT	CATSRDLNTQYF
TRBV9	TRBJ1-6	many	.	TGTGCCAGCACCTTATCGGGGTTAGGAGGACCCCTCCACTTT	CASTLSGLGGPLHF
TRBV27	TRBJ2-7	few	.	TGTGCCAGCAGTGTCCTCGGGGGAGAGTCCTACGAGCAGTACTTC	CASSVLGGESYEQYF
TRBV19	TRBJ2-7	.	.	TGTGCCAGTAGTATGGGTAACTACGAGCAGTACTTC	CASSMGNYEQYF
TRBV7-9	TRBJ2-2	.	.	TGTGCCAGGGCAGGGAACACCGGGGAGCTGTTTTTT	CARAGNTGELFF
TRBV2	TRBJ2-5	few	TRBD1	TGTGCCAGACGATTAGGACAGGGAAAAGAGACCCAGTACTTC	CARRLGQGKETQYF
TRBV4-1	TRBJ1-2	.	.	TGCGCCAGCAGCCAAGATCGTAGATCAGGACAGGGCTACACCTTC	CASSQDRRSGQGYTF